This T cell receptor (beta chain) was identified in a study of T cells in Graves' hyperthyroidism and ophthalmopathy. These patients, aged 18 to 65, had recently diagnosed hyperthyroidism lasting under 2 months. TCR beta CDR3 region amplification was performed from RNA transcripts. The HTBI primer set served for first-round RT-PCR of the TCR CDR3. TCRdb used MiXCR to reprocess the multiplex PCR reads, holding one entry per CDR3 protein. The sample contains hundreds of thousands of distinct CDR3 sequences, around 14% of which appear only once. Germline CDR1 is GTSNPN and CDR2 is SVGIG (reference sequence). The CDR3 extends over 13 amino acids. With 0 bases removed from V and 4 bases from J, the gap between germline ends came to 9 bases.

V and J are TRBV30 and TRBJ1-2, with unresolved D. The origin of this receptor is a woman aged 25 to 39 with Graves' hyperthyroidism that later progressed to Graves' ophthalmopathy. The sample consisted of blood. Here the CDR3 DNA reads TGTGCCTGGAGTGTCGGGCACACCTATGGCTACACCTTC. Protein: CAWSVGHTYGYTF.